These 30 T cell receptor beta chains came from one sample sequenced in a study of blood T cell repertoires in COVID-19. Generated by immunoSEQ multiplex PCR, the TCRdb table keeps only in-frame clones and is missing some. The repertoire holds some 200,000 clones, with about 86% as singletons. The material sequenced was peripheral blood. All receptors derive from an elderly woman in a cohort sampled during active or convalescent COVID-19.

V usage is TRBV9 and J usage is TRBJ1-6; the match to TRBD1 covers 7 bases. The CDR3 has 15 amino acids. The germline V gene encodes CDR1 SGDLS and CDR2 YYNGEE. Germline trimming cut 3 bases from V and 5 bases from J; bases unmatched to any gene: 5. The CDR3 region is CASSAGQAHNSPLHF. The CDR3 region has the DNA TGTGCCAGCAGCGCCGGACAGGCGCATAATTCACCCCTCCACTTT. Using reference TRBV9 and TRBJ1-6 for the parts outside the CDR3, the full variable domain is DSGVTQTPKHLITATGQRVTLRCSPRSGDLSVYWYQQSLDQGLQFLIQYYNGEERAKGNILERFSAQQFPDLHSELNLSSLELGDSALYFCASSAGQAHNSPLHFGNGTRLTVT.

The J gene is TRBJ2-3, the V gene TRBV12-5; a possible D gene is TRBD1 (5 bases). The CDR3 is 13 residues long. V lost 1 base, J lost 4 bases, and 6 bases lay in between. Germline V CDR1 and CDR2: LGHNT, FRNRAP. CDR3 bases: TGTGCTAGTGGTTTGGGACAGTCAGATACGCAGTATTTT. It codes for CASGLGQSDTQYF.

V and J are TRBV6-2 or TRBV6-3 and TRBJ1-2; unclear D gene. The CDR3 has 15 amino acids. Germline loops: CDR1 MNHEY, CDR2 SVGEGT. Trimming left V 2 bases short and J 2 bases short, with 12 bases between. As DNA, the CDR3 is TGTGCCAGCAGTTACGGAGGAGTTGGGAACTATGGCTACACCTTC. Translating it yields CASSYGGVGNYGYTF.

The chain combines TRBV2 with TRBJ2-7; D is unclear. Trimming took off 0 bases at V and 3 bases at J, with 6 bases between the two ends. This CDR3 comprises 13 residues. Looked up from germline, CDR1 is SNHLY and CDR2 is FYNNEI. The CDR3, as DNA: TGTGCCAGCAGTGAAGCCTCTAACTACGAGCAGTACTTC. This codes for CASSEASNYEQYF.

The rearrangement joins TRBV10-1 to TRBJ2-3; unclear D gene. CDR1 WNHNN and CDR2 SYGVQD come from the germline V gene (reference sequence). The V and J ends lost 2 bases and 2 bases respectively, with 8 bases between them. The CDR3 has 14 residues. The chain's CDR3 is CASSELRSTDTQYF. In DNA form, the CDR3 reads TGCGCCAGCAGTGAGCTCCGTTCCACAGATACGCAGTATTTT.

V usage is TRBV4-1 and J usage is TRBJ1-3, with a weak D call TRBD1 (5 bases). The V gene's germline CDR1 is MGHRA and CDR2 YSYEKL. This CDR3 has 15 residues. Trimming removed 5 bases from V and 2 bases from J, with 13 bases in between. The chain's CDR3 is CASSAPGTTGNTIYF. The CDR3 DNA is TGCGCCAGCAGCGCCCCCGGGACTACTGGAAACACCATATATTTT.

The CDR3 region is CASNTRAGTDTQYF. The CDR3 nucleotides are TGTGCCAGCAATACTAGAGCGGGCACAGATACGCAGTATTTT. The chain has TRBV6-6 and TRBJ2-3, with D tentatively TRBD2 (5 bases). CDR3 length: 14 amino acids. CDR1 is MNHNY and CDR2 is SVGAGI in the germline V gene (reference sequence). Deletions cut 7 bases from V and 1 base from J, with 12 bases between.

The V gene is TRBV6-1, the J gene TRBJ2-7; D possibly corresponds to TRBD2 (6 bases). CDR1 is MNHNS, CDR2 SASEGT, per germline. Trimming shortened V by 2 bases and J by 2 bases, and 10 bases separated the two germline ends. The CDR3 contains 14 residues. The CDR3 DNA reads TGTGCCAGCAGTGAAATCGGGGGAGCCTACGAGCAGTACTTC. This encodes CASSEIGGAYEQYF.

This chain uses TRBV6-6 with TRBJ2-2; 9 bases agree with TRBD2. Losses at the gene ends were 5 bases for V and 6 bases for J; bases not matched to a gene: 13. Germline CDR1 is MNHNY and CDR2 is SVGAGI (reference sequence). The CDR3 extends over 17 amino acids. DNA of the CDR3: TGTGCCAGCAGTCTCCCAGTCGGGACTAGCAACCCCGGGGAGCTGTTTTTT. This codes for CASSLPVGTSNPGELFF.

The CDR3 protein is CASQGLLRSPLHF. For the CDR3, the DNA is TGTGCCAGCCAGGGGCTTCTGAGGTCACCCCTCCACTTT. The chain joins TRBV6-5 to TRBJ1-6; D possibly corresponds to TRBD1 (6 bases). This CDR3 region has 13 residues. Trimming pared 8 bases from V and 10 bases from J, leaving 15 bases between. Germline CDR1 MNHEY, CDR2 SVGAGI.

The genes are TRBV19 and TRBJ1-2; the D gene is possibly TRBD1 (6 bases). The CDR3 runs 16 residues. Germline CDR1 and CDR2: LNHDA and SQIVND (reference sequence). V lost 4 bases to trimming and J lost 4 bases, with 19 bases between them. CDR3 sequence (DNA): TGTGCCAGTAGTACCCGGACAGAGGCGAGCTCCTATGGCTACACCTTC. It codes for CASSTRTEASSYGYTF.

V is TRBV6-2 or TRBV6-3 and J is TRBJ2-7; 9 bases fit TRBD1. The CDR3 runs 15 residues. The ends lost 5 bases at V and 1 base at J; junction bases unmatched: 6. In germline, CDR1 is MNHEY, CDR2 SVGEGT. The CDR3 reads CASSMTGGRSYEQYV. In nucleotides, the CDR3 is TGTGCCAGCAGTATGACAGGGGGGCGGTCCTACGAGCAGTACGTC.

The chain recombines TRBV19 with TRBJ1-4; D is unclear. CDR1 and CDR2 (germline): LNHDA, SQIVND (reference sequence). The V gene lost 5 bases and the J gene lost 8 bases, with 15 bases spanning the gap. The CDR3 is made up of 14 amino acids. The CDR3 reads CASSEGHDGEKLFF. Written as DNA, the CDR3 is TGTGCCAGTAGTGAAGGCCACGACGGGGAAAAACTGTTTTTT. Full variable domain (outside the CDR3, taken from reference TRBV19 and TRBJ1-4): DGGITQSPKYLFRKEGQNVTLSCEQNLNHDAMYWYRQDPGQGLRLIYYSQIVNDFQKGDIAEGYSVSREKKESFPLTVTSAQKNPTAFYLCASSEGHDGEKLFFGSGTQLSVL.

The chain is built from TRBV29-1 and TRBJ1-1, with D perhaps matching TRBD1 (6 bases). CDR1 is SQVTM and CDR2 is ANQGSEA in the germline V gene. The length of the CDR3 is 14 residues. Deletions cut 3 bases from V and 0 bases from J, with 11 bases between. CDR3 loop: CSVERTAMNTEAFF. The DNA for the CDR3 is TGCAGCGTTGAGAGGACAGCTATGAACACTGAAGCTTTCTTT. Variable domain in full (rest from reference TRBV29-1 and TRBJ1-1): SAVISQKPSRDICQRGTSLTIQCQVDSQVTMMFWYRQQPGQSLTLIATANQGSEATYESGFVIDKFPISRPNLTFSTLTVSNMSPEDSSIYLCSVERTAMNTEAFFGQGTRLTVV.

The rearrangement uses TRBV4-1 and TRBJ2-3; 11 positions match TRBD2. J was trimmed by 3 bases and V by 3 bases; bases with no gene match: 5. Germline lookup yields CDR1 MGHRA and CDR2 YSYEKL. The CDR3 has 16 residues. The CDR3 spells CASSHPTSGRTDTQYF. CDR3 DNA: TGCGCCAGCAGCCACCCTACTAGCGGGAGAACAGATACGCAGTATTTT.

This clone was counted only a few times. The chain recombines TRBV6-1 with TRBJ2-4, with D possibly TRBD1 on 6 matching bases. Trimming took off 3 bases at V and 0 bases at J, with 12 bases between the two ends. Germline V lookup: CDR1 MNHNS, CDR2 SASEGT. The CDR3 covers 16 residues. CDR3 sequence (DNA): TGTGCCAGCAGTGAGAGGACAGCACTAGCCAAAAACATTCAGTACTTC. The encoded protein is CASSERTALAKNIQYF.

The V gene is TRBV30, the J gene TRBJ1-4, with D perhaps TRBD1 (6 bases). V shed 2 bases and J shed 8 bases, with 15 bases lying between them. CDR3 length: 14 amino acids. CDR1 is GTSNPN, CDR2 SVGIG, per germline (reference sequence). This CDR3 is CAWSQGGEGEKLFF. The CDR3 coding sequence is TGTGCCTGGAGTCAAGGGGGGGAAGGAGAAAAACTGTTTTTT. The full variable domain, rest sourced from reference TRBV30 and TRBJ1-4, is SQTIHQWPATLVQPVGSPLSLECTVEGTSNPNLYWYRQAAGRGLQLLFYSVGIGQISSEVPQNLSASRPQDRQFILSSKKLLLSDSGFYLCAWSQGGEGEKLFFGSGTQLSVL.

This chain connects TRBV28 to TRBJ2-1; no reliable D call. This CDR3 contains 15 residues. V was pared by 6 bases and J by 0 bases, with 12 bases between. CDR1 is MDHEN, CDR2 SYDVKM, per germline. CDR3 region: CASSLTQSSYNEQFF. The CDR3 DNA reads TGTGCCAGCAGCCTGACTCAAAGCTCCTACAATGAGCAGTTCTTC.

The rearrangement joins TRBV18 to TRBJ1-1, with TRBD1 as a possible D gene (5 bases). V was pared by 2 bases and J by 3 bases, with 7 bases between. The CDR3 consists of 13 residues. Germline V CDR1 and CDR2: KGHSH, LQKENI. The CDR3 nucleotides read TGTGCCAGCTCACCAGGGGGGGACACTGAAGCTTTCTTT. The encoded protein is CASSPGGDTEAFF. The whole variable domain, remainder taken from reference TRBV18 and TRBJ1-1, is NAGVMQNPRHLVRRRGQEARLRCSPMKGHSHVYWYRQLPEEGLKFMVYLQKENIIDESGMPKERFSAEFPKEGPSILRIQQVVRGDSAAYFCASSPGGDTEAFFGQGTRLTVV.

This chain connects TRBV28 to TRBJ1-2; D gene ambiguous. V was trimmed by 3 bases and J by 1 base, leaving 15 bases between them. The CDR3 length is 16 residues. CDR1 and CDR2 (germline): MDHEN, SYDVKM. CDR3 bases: TGTGCCAGCAGTTTCGATTACGCGGGGATTAACTATGGCTACACCTTC. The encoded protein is CASSFDYAGINYGYTF.

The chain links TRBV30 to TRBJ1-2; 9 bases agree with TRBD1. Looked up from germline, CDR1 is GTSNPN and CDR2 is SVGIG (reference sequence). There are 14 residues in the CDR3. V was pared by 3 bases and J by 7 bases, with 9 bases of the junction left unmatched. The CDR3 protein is CAWRGDRVPGGYTF. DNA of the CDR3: TGTGCCTGGAGGGGGGACAGGGTGCCCGGTGGCTACACCTTC.

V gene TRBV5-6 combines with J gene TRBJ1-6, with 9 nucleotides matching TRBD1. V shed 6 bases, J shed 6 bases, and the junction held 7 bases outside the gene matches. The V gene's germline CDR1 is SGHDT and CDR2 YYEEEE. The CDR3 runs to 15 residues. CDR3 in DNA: TGTGCCAGCACCAGACAGGGGGATTCTAATTCACCCCTCCACTTT. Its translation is CASTRQGDSNSPLHF.

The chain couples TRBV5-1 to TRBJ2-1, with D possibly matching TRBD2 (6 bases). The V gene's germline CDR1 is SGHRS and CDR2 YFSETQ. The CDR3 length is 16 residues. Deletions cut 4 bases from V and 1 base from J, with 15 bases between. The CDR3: CASSQGGGKSYNEQFF. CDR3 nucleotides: TGCGCCAGCAGCCAGGGTGGCGGGAAATCCTACAATGAGCAGTTCTTC.

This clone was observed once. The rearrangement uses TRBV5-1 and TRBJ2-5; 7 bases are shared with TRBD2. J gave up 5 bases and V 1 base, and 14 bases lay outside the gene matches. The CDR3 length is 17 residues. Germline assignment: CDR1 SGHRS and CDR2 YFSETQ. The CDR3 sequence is CASSLSGAGVQRETQYF. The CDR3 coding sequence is TGCGCCAGCAGCTTGTCGGGTGCGGGGGTGCAGAGGGAGACCCAGTACTTC.

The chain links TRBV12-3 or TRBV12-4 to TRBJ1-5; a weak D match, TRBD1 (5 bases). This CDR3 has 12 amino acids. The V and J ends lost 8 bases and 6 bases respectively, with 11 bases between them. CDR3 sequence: CASGGVGQPQHF. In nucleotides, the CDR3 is TGTGCCAGCGGGGGGGTGGGTCAGCCCCAGCATTTT.

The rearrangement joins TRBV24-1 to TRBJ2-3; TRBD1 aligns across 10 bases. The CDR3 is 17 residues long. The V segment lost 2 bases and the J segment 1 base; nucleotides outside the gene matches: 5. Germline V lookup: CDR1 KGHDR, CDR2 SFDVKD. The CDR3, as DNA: TGTGCCACCAGTGATTCGGAGACAGGGGGCCGCACAGATACGCAGTATTTT. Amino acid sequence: CATSDSETGGRTDTQYF.

The CDR3 DNA follows: TGTGCCAGCAGCTTGGCACTAGCGGGGGGGCACGAGCAGTACTTC. This gives the protein CASSLALAGGHEQYF. The genes are TRBV5-4 and TRBJ2-7; TRBD2 matches at 13 bases. The germline V gene has CDR1 SGHNT and CDR2 YYREEE (reference sequence). The J segment lost 5 bases and the V segment lost 0 bases, leaving 2 bases of the junction unmatched. There are 15 residues in the CDR3.

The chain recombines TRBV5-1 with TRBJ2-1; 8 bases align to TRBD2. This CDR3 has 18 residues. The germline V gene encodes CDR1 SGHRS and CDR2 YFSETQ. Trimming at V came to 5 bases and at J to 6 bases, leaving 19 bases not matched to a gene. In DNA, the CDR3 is TGCGCCAGCAGGGTGGGGTTAGCGGGATTCCGTTTTCTCAATGAGCAGTTCTTC. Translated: CASRVGLAGFRFLNEQFF.

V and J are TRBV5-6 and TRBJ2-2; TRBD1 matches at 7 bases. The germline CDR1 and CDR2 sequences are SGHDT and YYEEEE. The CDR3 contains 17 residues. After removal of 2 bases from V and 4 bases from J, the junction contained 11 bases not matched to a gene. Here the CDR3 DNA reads TGTGCCAGCAGCTTCCCCCGACAGGGCCTTGGCACCGGGGAGCTGTTTTTT. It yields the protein CASSFPRQGLGTGELFF.

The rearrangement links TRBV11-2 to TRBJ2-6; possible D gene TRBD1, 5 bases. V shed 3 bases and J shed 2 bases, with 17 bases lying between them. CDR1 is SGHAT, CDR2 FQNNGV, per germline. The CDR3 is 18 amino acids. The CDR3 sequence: CASSFLGQGRTGANVLTF. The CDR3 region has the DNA TGTGCCAGCAGCTTTCTAGGTCAGGGAAGGACTGGGGCCAACGTCCTGACTTTC. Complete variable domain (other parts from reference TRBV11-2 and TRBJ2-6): EAGVAQSPRYKIIEKRQSVAFWCNPISGHATLYWYQQILGQGPKLLIQFQNNGVVDDSQLPKDRFSAERLKGVDSTLKIQPAKLEDSAVYLCASSFLGQGRTGANVLTFGAGSRLTVL.